One T cell receptor (beta chain) is described in this entry. TCRdb's copy holds only in-frame clones and misses some; the assay was immunoSEQ multiplex PCR. The data hold 250,000 to 300,000 clones, with around 80% observed a single time. The sample belongs to a study of control samples from healthy donors and cancer patients. The CDR3 spans 13 residues. Germline V lookup: CDR1 LGHDT, CDR2 YNNKEL (reference sequence). Trimming cost V 0 bases and J 8 bases, with 10 bases left between them. The sample taken for sequencing was PBMCs. This clonotype was sampled from a woman aged 60 to 75 with lung cancer. The chain links TRBV3-1 (or the pseudogene TRBV3-2) to TRBJ1-2; D unresolved. The CDR3 spells CASSQEQAVGYTF. The DNA of the CDR3 is TGTGCCAGCAGCCAAGAGCAGGCAGTCGGCTACACCTTC.